Below are 2 T cell receptor beta chains sequenced from a single sample in a study of T cell repertoires in cytomegalovirus infection. In TCRdb, the reads were re-called with MiXCR into one record per CDR3 protein. The data show about 530,000 distinct CDR3 sequences, less than 30% seen once. Material for sequencing was PBMCs. The receptors derive from a human donor in good health (CMV status not recorded). Some clones in this sample may be carry-over from other donors' samples.

Many counts were recorded for this clonotype. The chain carries TRBV28 and TRBJ2-7, with TRBD1 matching 7 bases. The CDR3 is 14 residues long. J was trimmed by 5 bases and V by 7 bases; bases with no gene match: 11. Germline CDR1 and CDR2: MDHEN and SYDVKM. Here the CDR3 reads CASNTPGGGNEQYF. CDR3 DNA: TGTGCCAGCAACACTCCAGGGGGTGGAAACGAGCAGTACTTC.

This clonotype was counted between two and nine times. The chain joins TRBV20-1 to TRBJ2-1; no firm D call. CDR1 and CDR2 from the germline V gene are DFQATT and SNEGSKA (reference sequence). The CDR3 has 12 amino acids. Trimming pared 6 bases from V and 9 bases from J, leaving 15 bases between. The CDR3 is CSATEAAVEQFF. The CDR3, as DNA: TGCAGTGCCACCGAAGCTGCAGTTGAGCAGTTCTTC.